The rows below give T cell receptor beta chains drawn from one sample of a study of regulatory T cells in long-lasting Graves disease. TCRdb recomputed calls from the multiplex PCR reads with MiXCR, one row per CDR3 protein. The sample consists of around 420,000 distinct CDR3 sequences, about 15% of them appearing once. These data were also reused for a study on T cells in Graves' hyperthyroidism and ophthalmopathy.

Source: peripheral blood mononuclear cells (PBMCs), taken at new diagnosis, from a patient treated with antithyroid drugs. The receptors here all came from a woman aged 40 to 50 with Graves disease. Each CDR3 is given with its conserved first and last residue. A D gene is named only where the DNA matches it firmly. A clone size is listed for some rows: how often the clone was seen (once, few, many), or a class if it is expanded.

d_gene	abundance	v_gene	j_gene	CDR3nt	CDR3aa
TRBD2	many	TRBV6-1	TRBJ2-7	TGTGCCAGCCGGGGACTAGCGGACTACTCCTACGAGCAGTACTTC	CASRGLADYSYEQYF
TRBD1	many	TRBV6-2/TRBV6-3	TRBJ2-5	TGTGCCAGCAGTCGGGACAGGAAAGAGACCCAGTACTTC	CASSRDRKETQYF
-	-	TRBV28	TRBJ1-1	TGTGCCAGCAGCCTGGGACACAAGAACACTGAAGCTTTCTTT	CASSLGHKNTEAFF
TRBD1	many	TRBV28	TRBJ2-7	TGTGCTACGAGTGGGGGACAGGTCTACGAGCAGTACTTC	CATSGGQVYEQYF
-	many	TRBV20-1	TRBJ1-6	TGCAGTGCTAGAGTCCCTCAAGTAGCCAATTCACCCCTCCACTTT	CSARVPQVANSPLHF
TRBD1	many	TRBV27	TRBJ1-5	TGTGCCAGCAGTCTAACTACAGGGGAAGGGGATCAGCCCCAGCATTTT	CASSLTTGEGDQPQHF
TRBD1	-	TRBV2	TRBJ1-1	TGTGCCAGCAGTGAAGCGGACAGGGAGAACACTGAAGCTTTCTTT	CASSEADRENTEAFF
-	many	TRBV24-1	TRBJ1-4	TGTGCCACCAGTGACCCCAGCTGGGGAGGCAGTGAAAAACTGTTTTTT	CATSDPSWGGSEKLFF
-	many	TRBV27	TRBJ1-1	TGTGCCAGCGGCCGTACTGAAGCTTTCTTT	CASGRTEAFF
-	many	TRBV2	TRBJ2-3	TGTGCCAGCACACCTGGAGGGGGAGGCACAGATACGCAGTATTTT	CASTPGGGGTDTQYF
-	many	TRBV5-1	TRBJ2-7	TGCGCCAGCAGCCCGGAGGGCCCCCGGTTCATCGAGCAGTACTTC	CASSPEGPRFIEQYF
-	many	TRBV11-2	TRBJ2-1	TGTGCCAGCAGCTTAATTGCCAGGGGGGACCCCAATTACAATGAGCAGTTCTTC	CASSLIARGDPNYNEQFF
-	many	TRBV7-8	TRBJ2-7	TGTGCCAGCAGCCCCCGGGGGACAGTAACCTACGAGCAGTACTTC	CASSPRGTVTYEQYF
-	many	TRBV20-1	TRBJ1-1	TGCAGTGCTAGAGATATGCGAGGGGACACTGAAGCTTTCTTT	CSARDMRGDTEAFF
-	few	TRBV4-1	TRBJ2-2	TGCGCCAGCAGCCATACCGGGACACATAACACCGGGGAGCTGTTTTTT	CASSHTGTHNTGELFF
-	many	TRBV30	TRBJ1-1	TGTGCCTCCGAATTACCGAACACTGAAGCTTTCTTT	CASELPNTEAFF
-	-	TRBV28	TRBJ2-3	TGTGCCAGCAGTGACCCGGGCGGTTCCACGCAGTATTTT	CASSDPGGSTQYF
-	many	TRBV3-1	TRBJ2-7	TGTGCCAGCAGCCAAGGGCCTAGCGTTACATCCTACGAGCAGTACTTC	CASSQGPSVTSYEQYF
-	few	TRBV5-4	TRBJ2-3	TGTGCCAGCAGCTCCGGGACCAGGGACGGTACGCAGTATTTT	CASSSGTRDGTQYF
-	-	TRBV24-1	TRBJ2-1	TGTGCCACCAGTGAGCAGGGCCTATCCTACAATGAGCAGTTCTTC	CATSEQGLSYNEQFF
-	many	TRBV27	TRBJ2-2	TGTGCCAGCAGTTTGAACAGGGTTGGCACCGGGGAGCTGTTTTTT	CASSLNRVGTGELFF
-	-	TRBV6-1	TRBJ2-2	TGTGCCAGCAGTGGAGGTTTGGGATCGAACACCGGGGAGCTGTTTTTT	CASSGGLGSNTGELFF
TRBD1	many	TRBV2	TRBJ2-1	TGTGCCAGCAGCCAATTGGACAGGGGCCAATTCTCCTACAATGAGCAGTTCTTC	CASSQLDRGQFSYNEQFF
-	many	TRBV28	TRBJ2-3	TGTGCCAGCAGCCACGGGGTCCATACGCAGTATTTT	CASSHGVHTQYF
-	many	TRBV27	TRBJ1-5	TGTGCCAGCAGCTTTGCGTATCGCGGTAACAATCAGCCCCAGCATTTT	CASSFAYRGNNQPQHF
-	many	TRBV20-1	TRBJ1-2	TGCAGTGCAAGGGACGACTACTATGGCTACACCTTC	CSARDDYYGYTF
TRBD1	many	TRBV28	TRBJ1-2	TGTGCCAGCAGTGTCTCGGTGTGGGCAGGGGGTACCAGTGGCTACACCTTC	CASSVSVWAGGTSGYTF
-	-	TRBV12-3/TRBV12-4	TRBJ2-1	TGTGCCAGCAGTCCGACGGACCAGATGGAATGGGAGCAGTTCTTC	CASSPTDQMEWEQFF
-	many	TRBV12-3/TRBV12-4	TRBJ2-2	TGTGCCAGCAGGCCCGGGACCCAGAACACCGGGGAGCTGTTTTTT	CASRPGTQNTGELFF
TRBD2	many	TRBV9	TRBJ2-3	TGTGCCAGCAGCGCCGGGACTAGTTACACAGATACGCAGTATTTT	CASSAGTSYTDTQYF
TRBD2	few	TRBV6-2/TRBV6-3	TRBJ2-1	TGTGCCAGCAGTTACTCGTTAGCGGGTGGGGCCAATGAGCAGTTCTTC	CASSYSLAGGANEQFF
TRBD2	many	TRBV27	TRBJ2-3	TGTGCCAGCAGCCACCGCGGGGGGCTAGATACGCAGTATTTT	CASSHRGGLDTQYF
-	many	TRBV25-1	TRBJ1-4	TGTGCCAGCAGTTCCCCGGACATAAATGAAAAACTGTTTTTT	CASSSPDINEKLFF
TRBD2	many	TRBV12-3/TRBV12-4	TRBJ2-1	TGTGCCAGCAGTTTAGGGTTAGCGGGAGGGCCGGAGGACTACAATGAGCAGTTCTTC	CASSLGLAGGPEDYNEQFF
-	many	TRBV7-8	TRBJ2-1	TGTGCCAGCAGCCCGGGACTTTCCAATGAGCAGTTCTTC	CASSPGLSNEQFF
TRBD1	many	TRBV9	TRBJ1-1	TGTGCCAGCAGCGCGCTAACCAACAGGGGGACTGAAGCTTTCTTT	CASSALTNRGTEAFF
-	many	TRBV6-2/TRBV6-3	TRBJ2-3	TGTGCCAGCAGTAAATCCGGGCTCCGGCCGACAGATACGCAGTATTTT	CASSKSGLRPTDTQYF
-	many	TRBV7-3	TRBJ2-5	TGTGCTTCGGGGGAGGGGGGAGAGACCCAGTACTTC	CASGEGGETQYF
TRBD1	many	TRBV11-2	TRBJ2-2	TGTGCCAGCAGCTTAGAAGACAGGGGGCGAACCGGGGAGCTGTTTTTT	CASSLEDRGRTGELFF
-	many	TRBV12-3/TRBV12-4	TRBJ1-1	TGTGCCAGCAGTCCGCAAGGGCATATGAACACTGAAGCTTTCTTT	CASSPQGHMNTEAFF
TRBD2	many	TRBV28	TRBJ2-7	TGTGCCAGCAGTCCCCACCGGACTAGCGGGAGGGCCATTTACGAGCAGTACTTC	CASSPHRTSGRAIYEQYF
TRBD2	-	TRBV7-8	TRBJ2-2	TGTGCCAGCAGCTTGGGGGGGACTAGCGGGAGTACGAACACCGGGGAGCTGTTTTTT	CASSLGGTSGSTNTGELFF
-	many	TRBV28	TRBJ1-1	TGTGCCAGCAGCCCCGGGGGCCGGGAAAACACTGAAGCTTTCTTT	CASSPGGRENTEAFF
TRBD1	many	TRBV30	TRBJ2-1	TGTGCCTGGGCGGGACAGGGGGAGCAGTTCTTC	CAWAGQGEQFF
TRBD1	many	TRBV2	TRBJ1-1	TGTGCCAGCAAGGGACAGGGCCCCCTTGAAGCTTTCTTT	CASKGQGPLEAFF
TRBD2	-	TRBV30	TRBJ2-2	TGTGCCGGAGCGGGAGGAGTAGCCGGGGAGCTGTTTTTT	CAGAGGVAGELFF
-	many	TRBV30	TRBJ1-2	TGTGCCTGGAAGGTGGCGGGACACGATGGCTACACCTTC	CAWKVAGHDGYTF
TRBD1	-	TRBV19	TRBJ1-2	TGTGCCAGTACTGGACAGGGTCAGTATCGGGACTATGGCTACACCTTC	CASTGQGQYRDYGYTF
-	many	TRBV2	TRBJ1-5	TGTGCCAGCAGTGAACGGGCAGGCAATCAGCCCCAGCATTTT	CASSERAGNQPQHF
TRBD1	-	TRBV28	TRBJ2-1	TGTGCCAGCATCAGGACAGGGTCCAATGAGCAGTTCTTC	CASIRTGSNEQFF